These 20 T cell receptor beta chains came from one sample sequenced in a study of T cell clonotyping in hematopoietic cell transplantation. Assay used: immunoSEQ multiplex PCR; TCRdb lists only in-frame clones, some missing. The sample records some 970 clones, over 95% being singletons. Sequenced material: PBMCs, taken 30 days after allogeneic stem cell transplant. These receptors came from a male patient aged 18 to 29 who had an allogeneic stem cell transplant from a related donor, so the T cells may come from the graft donor. Some clones in this sample may be carry-over from other donors' samples.

This clone showed up just once. The chain joins TRBV27 to TRBJ1-2, with D uncertain. CDR3 size: 12 residues. The ends were cut back, 6 bases at V and 12 bases at J, with 17 bases in the middle. In germline, CDR1 is MNHEY, CDR2 SMNVEV (reference sequence). This CDR3 reads CASRLLGGNDTF. CDR3 bases: TGTGCCAGCAGGCTCCTTGGCGGGAATGACACCTTC.

The chain employs TRBV30 and TRBJ1-1; unclear D gene. V gave up 2 bases and J gave up 6 bases, with 7 bases separating them. Germline V gives CDR1 GTSNPN, CDR2 SVGIG (reference sequence). The CDR3 is made up of 11 amino acids. The DNA of the CDR3 is TGTGCCTGGAGTCGGGAATCTGAAGCTTTCTTT. Translated: CAWSRESEAFF.

The rearrangement links TRBV6-5 to TRBJ2-3; D might be TRBD1 or TRBD2, each matching 6 bases. This CDR3 comprises 14 residues. CDR1 and CDR2 from the germline V gene are MNHEY and SVGAGI. V gave up 2 bases and J gave up 9 bases, with 15 bases separating them. CDR3 nucleotides: TGTGCCAGCAGTTACCTTGAAGGGGGAGGCACGCAGTATTTT. The encoded protein is CASSYLEGGGTQYF.

V is TRBV28 and J is TRBJ1-5; 9 nucleotides match TRBD1. Germline CDR1 and CDR2: MDHEN and SYDVKM. The length of the CDR3 is 15 residues. The V gene end was trimmed by 3 bases and the J gene end by 3 bases; junction bases not matched to a gene: 3. CDR3 protein: CASSLGTGFNQPQHF. The DNA of the CDR3 is TGTGCCAGCAGTTTGGGGACAGGGTTCAATCAGCCCCAGCATTTT.

The chain is built from TRBV5-6 and TRBJ2-2; D perhaps matches TRBD1 (5 bases). This CDR3 spans 14 amino acids. Germline V CDR1 and CDR2: SGHDT, YYEEEE. Deletions cut 4 bases from V and 6 bases from J, with 13 bases between. CDR3 sequence reads: CASSPPPGSGELFF. For the CDR3, the DNA is TGTGCCAGCAGCCCTCCCCCAGGGTCCGGGGAGCTGTTTTTT.

The chain carries TRBV9 and TRBJ2-2; tentative D call: TRBD2 (5 bases). Germline V gene data show CDR1 as SGDLS and CDR2 as YYNGEE. V lost 7 bases to trimming and J lost 6 bases, with 13 bases between them. The length of the CDR3 is 13 residues. CDR3 DNA sequence: TGTGCCAGCGGGTCTACTAGTTCCGGGGAGCTGTTTTTT. The encoded protein is CASGSTSSGELFF.

The genes are TRBV7-8 and TRBJ2-7; 11 nucleotides agree with TRBD2. The trim removed 0 bases at V and 4 bases at J, leaving 14 bases unmatched. Germline assignment: CDR1 SGHVS and CDR2 FQNEAQ. The CDR3 runs to 19 residues. CDR3 in amino acids: CASSLAPTSGTPTFYEQYV. In DNA form, the CDR3 reads TGTGCCAGCAGCTTAGCGCCGACTAGCGGGACCCCAACCTTTTACGAGCAGTACGTC.

This clone appeared a single time. The chain joins TRBV30 to TRBJ1-2; D unresolved. This CDR3 region has 12 residues. V was trimmed by 0 bases and J by 7 bases, leaving 9 bases between them. Germline CDR1 and CDR2: GTSNPN and SVGIG (reference sequence). The CDR3 bases are TGTGCCTGGAGTGTACCCCGGGGTGGCTACACCTTC. Protein sequence: CAWSVPRGGYTF.

The gene calls are TRBV13 and TRBJ2-2; 10 bases map to TRBD1. This CDR3 comprises 15 residues. J gave up 7 bases and V 4 bases, and 6 bases lay outside the gene matches. Germline values: CDR1 PRHDT, CDR2 FYEKMQ (reference sequence). CDR3 in DNA: TGTGCCAGCAGCTCAAGACAGGGGGCAAACGGGGAGCTGTTTTTT. This codes for CASSSRQGANGELFF.

The chain recombines TRBV10-3 with TRBJ1-5, with TRBD1 matching over 10 bases. The CDR3 extends over 16 amino acids. The germline V gene encodes CDR1 ENHRY and CDR2 SYGVKD. V trimming: 6 bases; J trimming: 2 bases; junction bases outside the gene matches: 7. DNA of the CDR3: TGTGCCATCAGCAAGACAGGGGGCGGGGGCAATCAGCCCCAGCATTTT. Its translation is CAISKTGGGGNQPQHF.

The V call is TRBV4-1, the J call TRBJ2-5; D may be TRBD1 (6 bases). The CDR3 totals 14 residues. Germline values: CDR1 MGHRA, CDR2 YSYEKL. With 3 bases removed from V and 4 bases from J, the gap between germline ends came to 12 bases. The CDR3 DNA reads TGCGCCAGCAGCCATAGGACAGTCCTAGAGACCCAGTACTTC. Translating gives CASSHRTVLETQYF.

The chain uses TRBV7-8 and TRBJ2-1; 11 bases agree with TRBD1. CDR3 length equals 19 residues. In germline, CDR1 is SGHVS, CDR2 FQNEAQ. The V and J ends lost 1 base and 3 bases, in that order; junction bases with no gene match: 11. CDR3 DNA sequence: TGTGCCAGCAGCTTAGGGGGGCAGGGACAGGGGGTTCGCTACAATGAGCAGTTCTTC. Translated: CASSLGGQGQGVRYNEQFF.

CDR3 sequence: CASSSRLAGSYNEQFF. For the CDR3, the DNA is TGTGCCAGCAGCTCCAGACTAGCGGGCTCCTACAATGAGCAGTTCTTC. The chain is built from TRBV7-2 and TRBJ2-1; 10 bases line up with TRBD2. Germline CDR1 is SGHTA and CDR2 is FQGNSA. The CDR3 runs to 16 residues. V was pared by 4 bases and J by 0 bases, with 3 bases of the junction left unmatched.

This clone was detected once. The chain is built from TRBV7-2 and TRBJ2-1; unclear D gene. V was shortened by 4 bases and J by 7 bases, with 11 bases between the two germline ends. CDR3 length: 13 residues. Looked up from germline, CDR1 is SGHTA and CDR2 is FQGNSA. CDR3 sequence: CASSSPKRNEQFF. The DNA for the CDR3 is TGTGCCAGCAGCTCGCCGAAAAGGAATGAGCAGTTCTTC.

The chain links TRBV30 to TRBJ1-1; D is ambiguous. CDR1 is GTSNPN and CDR2 is SVGIG in the germline V gene (reference sequence). V shed 1 base and J shed 0 bases, with 6 bases lying between them. The CDR3 is 13 residues long. Here the CDR3 DNA reads TGTGCCTGGAGTGGAAACCTGAACACTGAAGCTTTCTTT. Translated, it gives CAWSGNLNTEAFF.

This chain joins TRBV29-1 and TRBJ2-5; D is undetermined. The germline V gene has CDR1 SQVTM and CDR2 ANQGSEA. V lost 4 bases and J lost 4, with 7 bases in between. The CDR3 consists of 11 residues. CDR3 region: CSVAAAETQYF. The CDR3, as DNA: TGCAGCGTTGCGGCAGCAGAGACCCAGTACTTC.

V and J are TRBV7-9 and TRBJ1-1; D call uncertain. Trimming removed 2 bases from V and 1 base from J, with 8 bases in between. Germline CDR1 SEHNR, CDR2 FQNEAQ (reference sequence). The length of the CDR3 is 14 residues. CDR3 nucleotides: TGTGCCAGCAGCTTAACGGAAACGAACACTGAAGCTTTCTTT. It encodes CASSLTETNTEAFF.

This clone appeared once. The genes are TRBV29-1 and TRBJ1-2, with 9 bases identical to TRBD1. Germline loops: CDR1 SQVTM, CDR2 ANQGSEA. V was pared by 7 bases and J by 7 bases, with 10 bases of the junction left unmatched. The length of the CDR3 is 13 residues. CDR3 amino acids: CSAGGQGIVGYTF. CDR3 bases: TGCAGCGCCGGAGGACAGGGGATCGTTGGCTACACCTTC.

This clone is large within its sample. The rearrangement links TRBV18 to TRBJ1-4; D possibly corresponds to TRBD1 (5 bases). There are 14 residues in the CDR3. V lost 2 bases and J lost 8, with 12 bases in between. CDR1 is KGHSH and CDR2 is LQKENI in the germline V gene. The CDR3 loop reads CASSPFWTLEKLFF. In nucleotides, the CDR3 is TGTGCCAGCTCACCATTCTGGACACTAGAAAAACTGTTTTTT. Combining the CDR3 with reference TRBV18 and TRBJ1-4 gives the whole variable domain NAGVMQNPRHLVRRRGQEARLRCSPMKGHSHVYWYRQLPEEGLKFMVYLQKENIIDESGMPKERFSAEFPKEGPSILRIQQVVRGDSAAYFCASSPFWTLEKLFFGSGTQLSVL.

This sequence joins TRBV6-1 and TRBJ2-4; perhaps TRBD1 as D (6 bases). V lost 10 bases and J 0 bases, leaving 16 bases between the germline ends. The CDR3 covers 15 residues. The V gene's germline CDR1 is MNHNS and CDR2 SASEGT. Here the CDR3 DNA reads TGTGCCACTACAGGGTCTCAACTAGCCAAAAACATTCAGTACTTC. Translating it yields CATTGSQLAKNIQYF.